This T cell receptor beta chain originates from a study of T cells in Graves' hyperthyroidism and ophthalmopathy. This clonotype was picked up many times. The CDR3 has 12 residues. V lost 0 bases and J lost 11, with 11 bases in between. Germline CDR1 DFQATT, CDR2 SNEGSKA (reference sequence). Authors of the study amplified TCR beta CDR3 regions from RNA transcripts. HTBI primers were employed in a first-round RT-PCR of the TCR CDR3. TCRdb fed the multiplex PCR reads into MiXCR, producing one record per CDR3 protein. The repertoire holds 700,000 or so distinct CDR3 sequences, with about 15% as singletons.

The source material was blood. V is TRBV20-1 and J is TRBJ2-1; tentatively, D is TRBD1 or TRBD2 (5 bases each). This clonotype was sampled from a woman in her 50s with Graves' ophthalmopathy. CDR3 region: CSAREMGDQQFF. CDR3 nucleotides: TGCAGTGCTAGAGAAATGGGGGATCAGCAGTTCTTC.